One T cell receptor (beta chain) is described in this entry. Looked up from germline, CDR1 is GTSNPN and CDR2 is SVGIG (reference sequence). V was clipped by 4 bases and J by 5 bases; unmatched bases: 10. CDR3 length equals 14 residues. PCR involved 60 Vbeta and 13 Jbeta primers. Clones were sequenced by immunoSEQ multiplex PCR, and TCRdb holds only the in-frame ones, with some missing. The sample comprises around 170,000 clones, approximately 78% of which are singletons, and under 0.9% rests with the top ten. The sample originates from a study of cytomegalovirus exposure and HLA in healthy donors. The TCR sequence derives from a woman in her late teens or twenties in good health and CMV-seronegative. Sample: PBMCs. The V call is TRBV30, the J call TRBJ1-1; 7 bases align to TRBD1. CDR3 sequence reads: CAWTPGAGGTEAFF. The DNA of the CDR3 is TGTGCCTGGACCCCTGGGGCAGGGGGGACTGAAGCTTTCTTT.